Listed below are T cell receptor beta chains from one sample, sequenced in a study of blood T cell repertoires in COVID-19. The protocol was immunoSEQ multiplex PCR, while the TCRdb copy is restricted to in-frame clones and leaves out a portion. The repertoire holds roughly 110,000 clones, under 85% seen once, with 11% to 15% in the top ten. Specimen: peripheral blood. The receptors shown here come from a woman in her sixties or seventies with acute or convalescent COVID-19. Both conserved end residues are part of each CDR3.

v_call	cdr3_length	j_call	cdr3_aa
TRBV29-1	14	TRBJ2-2	CSVFGTANTGELFF
TRBV5-6	13	TRBJ2-7	CASSLGGRVEQYF
TRBV7-5	14	TRBJ2-2	CARLRGPHTGELFF
TRBV28	15	TRBJ2-1	CASSWTGTGDNEQFF
TRBV11-2	13	TRBJ2-2	CASSENGAGELFF
TRBV29-1	12	TRBJ1-4	CSVRRTNEKLFF
TRBV27	14	TRBJ1-1	CASSWGGMNTEAFF
TRBV7-2	17	TRBJ1-5	CASSLRPRGFSNQPQHF
TRBV19	15	TRBJ1-2	CASSPSGTVGYGYTF
TRBV2	15	TRBJ2-2	CASSWTSGSTGELFF
TRBV6-5	14	TRBJ1-4	CASSYSSRGEKLFF
TRBV7-8	16	TRBJ1-1	CASSRQAGQEDTEAFF
TRBV5-6	16	TRBJ1-6	CASSGDRGMYNSPLHF
TRBV9	15	TRBJ1-4	CASATSGTGGEKLFF
TRBV30	14	TRBJ1-4	CAWSRTGANEKLFF
TRBV6-1	14	TRBJ2-7	CASSETYNSYEQYF
TRBV30	13	TRBJ2-7	CAWRSGRGYEQYF
TRBV4-1	17	TRBJ2-2	CASSHPPRGFNTGELFF
TRBV5-5	15	TRBJ2-5	CASSVDRGWKETQYF
TRBV7-9	13	TRBJ2-7	CASSGDRPYEQYF
TRBV4-1	17	TRBJ2-7	CASSQVAPSPSNYEQYF
TRBV2	14	TRBJ1-5	CASAWQGAWQPQHF
TRBV9	15	TRBJ2-2	CASSDRTASSGELFF
TRBV5-1	16	TRBJ2-5	CASSTGTSGGEETQYF
TRBV25-1	16	TRBJ2-1	CASSEYVEGHYNEQFF
TRBV4-1	15	TRBJ2-3	CASSLTSAGGDTQYF
TRBV28	14	TRBJ2-7	CASTAGLLSYEQYF
TRBV5-1	14	TRBJ1-1	CASSLGQMYTEAFF
TRBV29-1	14	TRBJ1-2	CSVEDISARGGYTF
TRBV5-1	13	TRBJ2-1	CASSLDSGNEQFF
TRBV7-8	13	TRBJ2-7	CASSLGGPYEQYF
TRBV30	14	TRBJ1-4	CAWSVLGLNEKLFF
TRBV7-9	11	TRBJ2-7	CASSSTYEQYF